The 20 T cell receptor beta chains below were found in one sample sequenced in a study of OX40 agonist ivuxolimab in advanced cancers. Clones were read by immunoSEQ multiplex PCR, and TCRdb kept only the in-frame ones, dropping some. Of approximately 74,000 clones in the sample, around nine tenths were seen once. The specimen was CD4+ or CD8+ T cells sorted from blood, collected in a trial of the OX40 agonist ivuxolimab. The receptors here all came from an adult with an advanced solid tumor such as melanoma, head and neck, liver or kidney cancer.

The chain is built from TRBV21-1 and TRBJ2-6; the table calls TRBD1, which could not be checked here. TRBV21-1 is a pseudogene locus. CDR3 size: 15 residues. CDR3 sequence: CASSTRGSGANVLTF. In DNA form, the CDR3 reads TGTGCCAGCAGTACGAGGGGGTCAGGGGCCAACGTCCTGACTTTC.

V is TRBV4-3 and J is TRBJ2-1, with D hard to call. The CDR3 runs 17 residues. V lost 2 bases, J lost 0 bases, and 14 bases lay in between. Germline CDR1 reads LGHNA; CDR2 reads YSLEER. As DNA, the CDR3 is TGCGCCAGCAGCCAACTTCCGGGTCCAGGCTCCTACAATGAGCAGTTCTTC. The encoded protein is CASSQLPGPGSYNEQFF.

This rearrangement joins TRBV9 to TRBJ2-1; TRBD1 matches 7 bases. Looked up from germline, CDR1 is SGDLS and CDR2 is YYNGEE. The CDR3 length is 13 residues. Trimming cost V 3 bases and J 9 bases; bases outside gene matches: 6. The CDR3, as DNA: TGTGCCAGCAGCGCAACAGGGGCTACTGAGCAGTTCTTC. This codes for CASSATGATEQFF.

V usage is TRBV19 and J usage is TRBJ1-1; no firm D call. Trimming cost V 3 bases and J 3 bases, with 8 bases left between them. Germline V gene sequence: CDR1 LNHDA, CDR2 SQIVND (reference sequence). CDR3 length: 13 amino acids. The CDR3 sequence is CASSIGVDTEAFF. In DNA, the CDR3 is TGTGCCAGTAGTATTGGTGTGGACACTGAAGCTTTCTTT.

CDR3 DNA sequence: TGCGCCAGCAGCTTGGGACAGTACGAGCAGTACTTC. Protein product: CASSLGQYEQYF. This chain connects TRBV5-1 to TRBJ2-7, with a weak D call TRBD1 (5 bases). Germline CDR1 is SGHRS and CDR2 is YFSETQ. The V gene lost 0 bases and the J gene lost 4 bases, with 5 bases spanning the gap. The CDR3 has 12 amino acids.

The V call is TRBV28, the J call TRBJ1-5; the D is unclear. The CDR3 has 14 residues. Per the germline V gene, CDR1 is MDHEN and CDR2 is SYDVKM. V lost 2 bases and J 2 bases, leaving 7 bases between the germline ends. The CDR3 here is CASSLREGNQPQHF. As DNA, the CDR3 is TGTGCCAGCAGTTTACGAGAAGGCAATCAGCCCCAGCATTTT. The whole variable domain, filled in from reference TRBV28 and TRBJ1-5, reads DVKVTQSSRYLVKRTGEKVFLECVQDMDHENMFWYRQDPGLGLRLIYFSYDVKMKEKGDIPEGYSVSREKKERFSLILESASTNQTSMYLCASSLREGNQPQHFGDGTRLSIL.

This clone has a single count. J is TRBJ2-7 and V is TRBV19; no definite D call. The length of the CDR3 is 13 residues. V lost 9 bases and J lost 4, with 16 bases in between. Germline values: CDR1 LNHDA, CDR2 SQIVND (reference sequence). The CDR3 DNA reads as TGTGCCAGCAGTCCCACGACGACTTACGAGCAGTACTTC. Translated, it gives CASSPTTTYEQYF.

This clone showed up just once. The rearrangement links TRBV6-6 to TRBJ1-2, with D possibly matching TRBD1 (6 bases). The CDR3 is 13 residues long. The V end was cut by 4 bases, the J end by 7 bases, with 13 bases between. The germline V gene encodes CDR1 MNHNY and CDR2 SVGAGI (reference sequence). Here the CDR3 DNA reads TGTGCCAGCAGTTTGACCATACAGGGTGGCTACACCTTC. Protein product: CASSLTIQGGYTF.

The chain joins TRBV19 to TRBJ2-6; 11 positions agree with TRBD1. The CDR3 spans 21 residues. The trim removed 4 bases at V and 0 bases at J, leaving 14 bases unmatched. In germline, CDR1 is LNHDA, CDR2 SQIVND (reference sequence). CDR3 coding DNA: TGTGCCAGTAGTAACCCACCCACACGGACAGGGGGCTTCTCTGGGGCCAACGTCCTGACTTTC. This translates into CASSNPPTRTGGFSGANVLTF.

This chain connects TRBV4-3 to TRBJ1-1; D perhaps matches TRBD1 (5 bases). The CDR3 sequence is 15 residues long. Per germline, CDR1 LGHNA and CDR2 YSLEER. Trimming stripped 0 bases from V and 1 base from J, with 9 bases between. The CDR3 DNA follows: TGCGCCAGCAGCCAAGATACAGGTACGAACACTGAAGCTTTCTTT. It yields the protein CASSQDTGTNTEAFF.

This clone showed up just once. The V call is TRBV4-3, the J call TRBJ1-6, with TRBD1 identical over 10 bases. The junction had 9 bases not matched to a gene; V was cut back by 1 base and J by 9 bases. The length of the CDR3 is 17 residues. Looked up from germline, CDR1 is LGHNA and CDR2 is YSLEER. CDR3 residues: CASSQGGTGVGASPLHF. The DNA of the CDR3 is TGCGCCAGCAGCCAAGGGGGGACAGGGGTCGGCGCTTCACCCCTCCACTTT.

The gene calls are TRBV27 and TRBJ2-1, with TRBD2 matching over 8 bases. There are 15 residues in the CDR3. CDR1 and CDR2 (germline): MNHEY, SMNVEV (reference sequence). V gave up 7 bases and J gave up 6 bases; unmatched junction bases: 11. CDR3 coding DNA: TGTGCCAGCACCTTAACAGCGGGAGTGGCCAATGAGCAGTTCTTC. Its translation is CASTLTAGVANEQFF.

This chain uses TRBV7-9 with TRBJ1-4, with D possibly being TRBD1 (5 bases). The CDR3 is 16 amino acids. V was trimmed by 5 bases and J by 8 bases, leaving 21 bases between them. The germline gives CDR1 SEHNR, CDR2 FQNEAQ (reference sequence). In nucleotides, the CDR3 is TGTGCCAGCAGCCCCCGCCCGGGTGGGGCGGGGGAAAAACTGTTTTTT. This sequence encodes CASSPRPGGAGEKLFF.

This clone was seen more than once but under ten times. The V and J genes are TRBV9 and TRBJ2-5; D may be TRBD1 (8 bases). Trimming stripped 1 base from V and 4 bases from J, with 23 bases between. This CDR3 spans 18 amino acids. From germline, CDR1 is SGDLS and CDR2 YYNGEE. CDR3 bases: TGTGCCAGCAGCGTATCGGGAGGTACAGGGGGTCGGTTAGAGACCCAGTACTTC. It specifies CASSVSGGTGGRLETQYF.

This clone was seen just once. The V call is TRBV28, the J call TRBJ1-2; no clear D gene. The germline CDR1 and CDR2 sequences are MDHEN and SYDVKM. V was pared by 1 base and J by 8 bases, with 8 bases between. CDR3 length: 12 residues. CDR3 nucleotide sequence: TGTGCCAGCAGTTTATCGGGGATCGGCTACACCTTC. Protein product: CASSLSGIGYTF.

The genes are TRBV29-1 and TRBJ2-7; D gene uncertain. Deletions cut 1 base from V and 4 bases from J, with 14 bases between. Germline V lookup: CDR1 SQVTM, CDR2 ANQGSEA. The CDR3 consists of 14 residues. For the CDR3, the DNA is TGCAGCGTTGAAGTGGATGGGGTGGGATACGAGCAGTACTTC. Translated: CSVEVDGVGYEQYF.

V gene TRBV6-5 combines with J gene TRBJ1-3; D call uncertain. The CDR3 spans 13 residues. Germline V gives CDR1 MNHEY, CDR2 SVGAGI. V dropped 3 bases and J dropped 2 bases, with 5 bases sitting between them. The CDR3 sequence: CASSYGAGNTIYF. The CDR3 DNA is TGTGCCAGCAGTTATGGCGCTGGAAACACCATATATTTT.

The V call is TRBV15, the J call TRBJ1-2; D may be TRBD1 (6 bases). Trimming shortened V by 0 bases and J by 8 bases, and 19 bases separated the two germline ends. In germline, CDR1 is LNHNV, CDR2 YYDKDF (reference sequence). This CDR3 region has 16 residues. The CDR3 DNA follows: TGTGCCACCAGCAGAGATCGACAGGCAGATGGAGGCGGCTACACCTTC. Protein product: CATSRDRQADGGGYTF.

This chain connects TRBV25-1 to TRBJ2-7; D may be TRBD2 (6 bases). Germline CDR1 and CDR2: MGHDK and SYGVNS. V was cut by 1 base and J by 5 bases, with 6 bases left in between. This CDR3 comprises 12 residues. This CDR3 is CASSESGDEQYF. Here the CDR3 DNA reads TGTGCCAGCAGTGAATCGGGAGACGAGCAGTACTTC.

The CDR3 sequence is CASSLRQGVGASYEQYF. The CDR3 bases are TGTGCCAGCAGTTTAAGACAGGGAGTAGGTGCCTCCTACGAGCAGTACTTC. The genes are TRBV28 and TRBJ2-7; TRBD1 matches 7 bases. From germline, CDR1 is MDHEN and CDR2 SYDVKM. After removal of 2 bases from V and 0 bases from J, the junction contained 10 bases not matched to a gene. The CDR3 length is 17 residues. The variable domain in full, with the rest retrieved from reference TRBV28 and TRBJ2-7, is DVKVTQSSRYLVKRTGEKVFLECVQDMDHENMFWYRQDPGLGLRLIYFSYDVKMKEKGDIPEGYSVSREKKERFSLILESASTNQTSMYLCASSLRQGVGASYEQYFGPGTRLTVT.